This T cell receptor (beta chain) was found in a study of blood T cell repertoires in COVID-19. Study information: Samples representing acute and convalescent COVID-19 were sourced from the United States, Italy and Spain. PBMCs, B-cell-depleted T cells, or T cells were the source of the cDNA or gDNA that made up the material.

As processed by the authors: Reference gene primer amplification gave estimated nucleated cell counts. Some clones are missing from TCRdb's copy, which holds only in-frame ones; the method was immunoSEQ multiplex PCR. D and trimming were read from the DNA, whereas the V and J calls and clone size are those reported in that table. This sample has 110,000 or so clones, with around 85% found just once. V gave up 5 bases and J gave up 1 base, with 7 bases separating them. This CDR3 is 13 amino acids long. Germline CDR1 reads MNHNS; CDR2 reads SASEGT. The chain links TRBV6-1 to TRBJ2-3; no definite D call. The TCR sequence derives from a man in his 70s who had recovered from COVID-19. Material: peripheral blood. The CDR3 nucleotides read TGTGCCAGCAGTTCTCCTGGCACAGATACGCAGTATTTT. This gives the protein CASSSPGTDTQYF.